Each of the 30 T cell receptor beta chains below was sequenced from the same sample in a study of OX40 agonist ivuxolimab in advanced cancers. The assay was immunoSEQ multiplex PCR, and TCRdb's table has in-frame clones only and misses some. Of tens of thousands of clones listed, approximately 81% were seen once; the top ten hold less than 2%. The material sequenced was CD4+ or CD8+ T cells sorted from blood, taken in a trial of the OX40 agonist ivuxolimab. These receptor sequences come from an adult with an advanced solid tumor such as melanoma, head and neck, liver or kidney cancer.

V usage is TRBV10-1 and J usage is TRBJ1-1, with D perhaps matching TRBD1 (6 bases). Trimming shortened V by 1 base and J by 1 base, and 13 bases separated the two germline ends. The CDR3 spans 16 residues. Germline V gene data show CDR1 as WNHNN and CDR2 as SYGVQD (reference sequence). In DNA form, the CDR3 reads TGCGCCAGCAGTGAGTACAGGGACCTATCGAACACTGAAGCTTTCTTT. Translation: CASSEYRDLSNTEAFF.

The CDR3 loop is CASSQGFAESYNEQFF. For the CDR3, the DNA is TGTGCCAGCAGCCAAGGTTTCGCAGAATCCTACAATGAGCAGTTCTTC. The chain has TRBV4-2 and TRBJ2-1; D gene unclear. The germline gives CDR1 LGHNA, CDR2 YNFKEQ. The V end was cut by 1 base, the J end by 1 base, with 11 bases between. The CDR3 sequence is 16 residues long.

This CDR3 reads CASSPGLSTDTQYF. CDR3 DNA: TGTGCCAGCAGCCCGGGACTGAGCACAGATACGCAGTATTTT. The rearrangement joins TRBV9 to TRBJ2-3, with D possibly being TRBD2 (6 bases). This CDR3 region has 14 residues. Germline CDR1 is SGDLS and CDR2 is YYNGEE. Trimming stripped 4 bases from V and 0 bases from J, with 9 bases between. Using reference TRBV9 and TRBJ2-3 for the parts outside the CDR3, the full variable domain is DSGVTQTPKHLITATGQRVTLRCSPRSGDLSVYWYQQSLDQGLQFLIQYYNGEERAKGNILERFSAQQFPDLHSELNLSSLELGDSALYFCASSPGLSTDTQYFGPGTRLTVL.

The V and J genes are TRBV4-2 and TRBJ2-5; D is possibly TRBD1 (5 bases). The CDR3 is 16 residues long. The germline V and J ends were trimmed by 3 bases and 0 bases, with 14 bases remaining between them. In germline, CDR1 is LGHNA, CDR2 YNFKEQ. The CDR3 nucleotides read TGTGCCAGCAGCCAGACCCCAGGGAACTACCAAGAGACCCAGTACTTC. Protein sequence: CASSQTPGNYQETQYF.

V gene TRBV5-6 combines with J gene TRBJ1-2; D unresolved. The germline V and J ends were trimmed by 4 bases and 4 bases, with 20 bases remaining between them. CDR1 is SGHDT, CDR2 YYEEEE, per germline. This CDR3 has 16 amino acids. In nucleotides, the CDR3 is TGTGCCAGCAGCGTTCGGGGTCAGCGAGGCCTCTATGGCTACACCTTC. It is translated as CASSVRGQRGLYGYTF.

This sequence joins TRBV7-3 and TRBJ2-5, with 12 bases identical to TRBD2. The CDR3 runs 15 residues. Per germline, CDR1 SGHTA and CDR2 FQGTGA. V trimming: 4 bases; J trimming: 5 bases; junction bases outside the gene matches: 5. CDR3 sequence reads: CASSSLAGGLETQYF. The CDR3 coding sequence is TGTGCCAGCAGCTCGCTAGCGGGAGGGTTGGAGACCCAGTACTTC.

A few counts support this clone. The chain carries TRBV2 and TRBJ2-5; the D gene is possibly TRBD2 (5 bases). CDR3 length: 15 amino acids. Trimming took off 6 bases at V and 1 base at J, with 15 bases between the two ends. Germline-derived CDR1 and CDR2 are SNHLY and FYNNEI. The DNA for the CDR3 is TGTGCCAGCAGAGAGAATCGGGGAGTCCAAGAGACCCAGTACTTC. Protein product: CASRENRGVQETQYF.

The gene calls are TRBV7-3 and TRBJ2-7; 7 nucleotides agree with TRBD1. V was clipped by 5 bases and J by 7 bases; unmatched bases: 11. The CDR3 is made up of 14 amino acids. The germline V gene has CDR1 SGHTA and CDR2 FQGTGA. The CDR3, as DNA: TGTGCCAGCAGCCCCAGCGCAGGGGGTCTTGAGCAGTACTTC. It specifies CASSPSAGGLEQYF.

This CDR3 is CASSLDSTNEKLFF. CDR3 in DNA: TGTGCCAGCAGTTTGGACAGCACTAATGAAAAACTGTTTTTT. V and J are TRBV2 and TRBJ1-4; a weak D match, TRBD1 (6 bases). This CDR3 is built from 14 residues. V lost 5 bases, J lost 2 bases, and 9 bases lay in between. Germline V gives CDR1 SNHLY, CDR2 FYNNEI.

The CDR3 region is CASSSLASGRISYEQYF. Written as DNA, the CDR3 is TGTGCCAGCAGCTCCCTTGCTAGCGGGAGGATCTCCTACGAGCAGTACTTC. J is TRBJ2-7 and V is TRBV7-9; 11 bases fit TRBD2. Germline values: CDR1 SEHNR, CDR2 FQNEAQ (reference sequence). The CDR3 sequence is 17 residues long. The junction had 8 bases not matched to a gene; V was cut back by 4 bases and J by 0 bases.

The CDR3 spells CASSATGDNSPLHF. DNA of the CDR3: TGTGCCAGCAGCGCGACAGGGGATAATTCACCCCTCCACTTT. The chain recombines TRBV9 with TRBJ1-6; 8 nucleotides agree with TRBD1. Germline V gives CDR1 SGDLS, CDR2 YYNGEE. The CDR3 runs to 14 residues. Trimming at V came to 3 bases and at J to 5 bases, leaving 1 base not matched to a gene.

This clone has a single count. The chain couples TRBV5-4 to TRBJ2-5, with a tentative D call TRBD2 (7 bases). Matching the DNA end better, TRBJ2-7 makes the J call doubtful. The V gene's germline CDR1 is SGHNT and CDR2 YYREEE (reference sequence). The CDR3 runs to 14 residues. The CDR3, as DNA: TGTGCCAGCAGCTTGGCAGGGGAGGGAAACGAGCAGTACTTC. It encodes CASSLAGEGNEQYF.

There are many counts of this clone. The chain joins TRBV7-2 to TRBJ2-7; 8 bases agree with TRBD2. With 1 base clipped from V and 3 bases from J, the junction kept 5 bases outside the gene matches. The CDR3 is 15 residues long. The germline V gene has CDR1 SGHTA and CDR2 FQGNSA. Here the CDR3 reads CASSLGVGLGYEQYF. CDR3 in DNA: TGTGCCAGCAGCTTAGGCGTGGGACTAGGCTACGAGCAGTACTTC.

V usage is TRBV11-2 and J usage is TRBJ1-1; 7 bases agree with TRBD1. The ends lost 5 bases at V and 0 bases at J; junction bases unmatched: 6. This CDR3 comprises 15 residues. Germline CDR1 and CDR2: SGHAT and FQNNGV. This chain's CDR3 is CASSLRDRMNTEAFF. CDR3 nucleotide sequence: TGTGCCAGCAGCCTGAGGGACAGAATGAACACTGAAGCTTTCTTT.

This clone came up a few times. CDR3 region: CASSPGARGYEQYV. CDR3 sequence (DNA): TGTGCCAGCAGTCCCGGGGCGAGGGGCTACGAGCAGTACGTC. The chain couples TRBV2 to TRBJ2-7; the D call may be TRBD1 or TRBD2 (5 bases each). The germline gives CDR1 SNHLY, CDR2 FYNNEI. CDR3 size: 14 residues. The V end was cut by 5 bases, the J end by 3 bases, with 14 bases between.

In this sample, this clone turned up once. The chain links TRBV19 to TRBJ1-2; possible D gene TRBD1, 6 bases. The CDR3 length is 14 residues. From germline, CDR1 is LNHDA and CDR2 SQIVND (reference sequence). Trimming cost V 5 bases and J 4 bases, with 14 bases left between them. In DNA, the CDR3 is TGTGCCAGTAGTCCACAGGGCATTGCCTATGGCTACACCTTC. Translation: CASSPQGIAYGYTF.

This sequence joins TRBV5-1 and TRBJ1-2; maybe TRBD1 (6 bases). Germline assignment: CDR1 SGHRS and CDR2 YFSETQ. V was shortened by 4 bases and J by 1 base, with 11 bases between the two germline ends. CDR3 length equals 14 residues. The CDR3 coding sequence is TGCGCCAGCAGCCCCACCAGGGGTAACTATGGCTACACCTTC. Its protein product is CASSPTRGNYGYTF.

This chain joins TRBV4-1 and TRBJ2-3, with D perhaps TRBD2 (5 bases). Germline assignment: CDR1 MGHRA and CDR2 YSYEKL. Trimming left V 0 bases short and J 4 bases short, with 17 bases between. The CDR3 spans 17 residues. The CDR3 nucleotides read TGCGCCAGCAGCCAAGAAGCGGCTAGGGCTTTATCAGATACGCAGTATTTT. This translates into CASSQEAARALSDTQYF.

The rearrangement joins TRBV11-3 to TRBJ2-1; TRBD2 matches 10 bases. This CDR3 comprises 20 residues. The V segment lost 7 bases and the J segment 0 bases; nucleotides outside the gene matches: 18. The germline CDR1 and CDR2 sequences are SGHNT and YENEEA. This CDR3 reads CASIINPTSGALGSYNEQFF. CDR3 DNA sequence: TGTGCCAGCATCATTAACCCAACTAGCGGGGCCCTTGGCTCCTACAATGAGCAGTTCTTC.

This clone showed up just a few times. The chain links TRBV4-2 to TRBJ2-7; the match to TRBD2 covers 10 bases. Germline V gene sequence: CDR1 LGHNA, CDR2 YNFKEQ. This CDR3 is 14 amino acids long. The V and J ends lost 4 bases and 3 bases, in that order; junction bases with no gene match: 3. CDR3 in DNA: TGTGCCAGCAGCCGGACTAGCGGCTACTACGAGCAGTACTTC. This gives the protein CASSRTSGYYEQYF.

This rearrangement joins TRBV7-3 to TRBJ2-5, with 9 bases lining up with TRBD1. Germline CDR1 and CDR2: SGHTA and FQGTGA. This CDR3 has 16 residues. V gave up 4 bases and J gave up 1 base; unmatched junction bases: 7. CDR3 sequence: CASSWGPGQGQETQYF. For the CDR3, the DNA is TGTGCCAGCAGCTGGGGTCCGGGACAGGGCCAAGAGACCCAGTACTTC. Drawing the rest from reference TRBV7-3 and TRBJ2-5, the complete variable domain is GAGVSQTPSNKVTEKGKYVELRCDPISGHTALYWYRQSLGQGPEFLIYFQGTGAADDSGLPNDRFFAVRPEGSVSTLKIQRTERGDSAVYLCASSWGPGQGQETQYFGPGTRLLVL.

This chain joins TRBV6-1 and TRBJ2-1, with TRBD2 matching 7 bases. The CDR3 consists of 18 residues. Unmatched junction bases numbered 11, after V lost 0 bases and J lost 3 bases. Germline values: CDR1 MNHNS, CDR2 SASEGT. In DNA, the CDR3 is TGTGCCAGCAGTGAAGCGGGGACTTCTAGCGGTTACTACAATGAGCAGTTCTTC. It encodes CASSEAGTSSGYYNEQFF.

V and J are TRBV12-5 and TRBJ1-5; possible D gene TRBD1, 5 bases. V lost 0 bases and J lost 2, with 17 bases in between. The CDR3 is made up of 18 amino acids. CDR1 and CDR2 from the germline V gene are LGHNT and FRNRAP. The CDR3 protein is CASGLVTVETGGNQPQHF. The CDR3 DNA is TGTGCTAGTGGTTTGGTAACAGTGGAAACAGGAGGCAATCAGCCCCAGCATTTT.

The chain has TRBV2 and TRBJ2-1; D ambiguous. The CDR3 runs to 14 residues. Between the trimmed V and J ends, which lost 5 bases and 2 bases, there was a span of 10 bases. Per germline, CDR1 SNHLY and CDR2 FYNNEI. The CDR3 nucleotides are TGTGCCAGCAGTTATCCCCTAACCTACAATGAGCAGTTCTTC. This translates into CASSYPLTYNEQFF.

V and J are TRBV29-1 and TRBJ2-1; D is possibly TRBD2 (6 bases). This CDR3 is built from 11 residues. The V end lost 0 bases, the J end lost 11 bases, and 8 bases lay between the germline ends. CDR1 is SQVTM, CDR2 ANQGSEA, per germline. The CDR3 DNA is TGCAGCGTTGAAGAGGCGGGACAGCAGTTCTTC. It specifies CSVEEAGQQFF.

The chain links TRBV7-3 to TRBJ1-4; no clear D. This CDR3 region has 13 residues. Germline V lookup: CDR1 SGHTA, CDR2 FQGTGA. Trimming removed 5 bases from V and 7 bases from J, with 11 bases in between. Here the CDR3 DNA reads TGTGCCAGCAGCGCCGGGGTGGGTGAAAAACTGTTTTTT. This gives the protein CASSAGVGEKLFF.

CDR3 residues: CASSLPPRLGYTF. CDR3 in DNA: TGTGCCAGCAGCTTACCCCCTCGTTTAGGCTACACCTTC. The rearrangement joins TRBV7-9 to TRBJ1-2; no definite D call. The CDR3 has 13 amino acids. V shed 2 bases and J shed 8 bases, with 12 bases lying between them. Germline V gene sequence: CDR1 SEHNR, CDR2 FQNEAQ (reference sequence).

In its sample, this clone was seen a few times. V usage is TRBV19 and J usage is TRBJ1-2, with a tentative D call TRBD1 (6 bases). V lost 8 bases and J 0 bases, leaving 19 bases between the germline ends. The length of the CDR3 is 16 residues. Germline V gives CDR1 LNHDA, CDR2 SQIVND (reference sequence). DNA for the CDR3: TGTGCCAGTTACCAACCAGGGGAGGGCGCTAACTATGGCTACACCTTC. It encodes CASYQPGEGANYGYTF.

The V call is TRBV6-1, the J call TRBJ2-7; 7 bases align to TRBD1. The V gene end was trimmed by 1 base and the J gene end by 6 bases; junction bases not matched to a gene: 12. This CDR3 region has 16 residues. Germline CDR1 is MNHNS and CDR2 is SASEGT. Written as DNA, the CDR3 is TGTGCCAGCAGTGAAGAGAACAGGGGCAGGGGCGGCGAGCAGTACTTC. Encoded protein: CASSEENRGRGGEQYF.

This chain connects TRBV7-6 to TRBJ2-2; D call uncertain. Germline V lookup: CDR1 SGHVS, CDR2 FNYEAQ. V was clipped by 0 bases and J by 5 bases, with 7 bases between them. The CDR3 loop spans 14 amino acids. CDR3 DNA sequence: TGTGCCAGCAGCTTAGCAGAAGGGACCGGGGAGCTGTTTTTT. As protein: CASSLAEGTGELFF.